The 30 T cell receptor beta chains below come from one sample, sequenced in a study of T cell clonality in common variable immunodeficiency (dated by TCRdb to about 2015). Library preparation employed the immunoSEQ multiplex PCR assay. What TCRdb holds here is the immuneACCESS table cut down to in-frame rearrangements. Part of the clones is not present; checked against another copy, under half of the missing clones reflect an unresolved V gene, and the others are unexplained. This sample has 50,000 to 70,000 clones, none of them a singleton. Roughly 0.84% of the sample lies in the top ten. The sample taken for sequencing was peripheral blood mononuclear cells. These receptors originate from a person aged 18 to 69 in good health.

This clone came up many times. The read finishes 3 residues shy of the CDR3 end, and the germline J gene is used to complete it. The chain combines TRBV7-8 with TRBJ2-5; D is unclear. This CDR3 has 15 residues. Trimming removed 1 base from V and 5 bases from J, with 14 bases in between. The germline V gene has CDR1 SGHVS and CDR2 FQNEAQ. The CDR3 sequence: CASSLDHRLRETQYF. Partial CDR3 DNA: TGTGCCAGCAGCTTAGATCACCGACTCCGCGAGACC.

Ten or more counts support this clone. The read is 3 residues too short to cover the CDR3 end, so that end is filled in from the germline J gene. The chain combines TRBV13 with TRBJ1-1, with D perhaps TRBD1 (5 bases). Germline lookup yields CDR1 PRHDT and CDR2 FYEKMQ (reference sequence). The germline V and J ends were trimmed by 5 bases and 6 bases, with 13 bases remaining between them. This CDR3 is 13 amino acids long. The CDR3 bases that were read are TGTGCCAGCAGCCCCAGGGTAGGGTCTGAA. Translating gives CASSPRVGSE. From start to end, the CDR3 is CASSPRVGSEAFF.

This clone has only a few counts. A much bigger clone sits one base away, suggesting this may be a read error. The CDR3 here is CASYRQGALPATNEKLFF. Incomplete CDR3 DNA: TGTGCCAGCTACCGACAGGGGGCTTTACCAGCAACTAATGAAAAG. The rearrangement joins TRBV2 to TRBJ2-2; TRBD1 matches at 10 bases. The read is 3 residues too short to cover the CDR3 end, so that end is filled in from the germline J gene. This CDR3 has 18 amino acids. Germline CDR1 reads SNHLY; CDR2 reads FYNNEI.

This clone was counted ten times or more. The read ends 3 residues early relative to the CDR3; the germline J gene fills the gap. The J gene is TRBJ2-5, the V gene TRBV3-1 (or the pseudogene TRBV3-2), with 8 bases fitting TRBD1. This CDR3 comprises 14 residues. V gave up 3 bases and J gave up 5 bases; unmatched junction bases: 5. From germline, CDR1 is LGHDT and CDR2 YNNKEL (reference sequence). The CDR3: CASSQTGVVETQYF. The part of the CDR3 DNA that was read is TGTGCCAGCAGCCAGACAGGGGTGGTGGAGACC.

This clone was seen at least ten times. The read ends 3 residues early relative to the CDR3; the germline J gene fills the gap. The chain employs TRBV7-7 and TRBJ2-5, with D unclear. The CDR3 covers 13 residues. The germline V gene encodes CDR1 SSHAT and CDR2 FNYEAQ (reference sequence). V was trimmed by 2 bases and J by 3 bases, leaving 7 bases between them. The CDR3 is CASSLSDEETQYF. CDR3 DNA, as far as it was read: TGTGCCAGCAGCTTAAGCGACGAAGAGACC. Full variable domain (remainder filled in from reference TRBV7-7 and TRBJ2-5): GAGVSQSPRYKVTKRGQDVTLRCDPISSHATLYWYQQALGQGPEFLTYFNYEAQPDKSGLPSDRFSAERPEGSISTLTIQRTEQRDSAMYRCASSLSDEETQYFGPGTRLLVL.

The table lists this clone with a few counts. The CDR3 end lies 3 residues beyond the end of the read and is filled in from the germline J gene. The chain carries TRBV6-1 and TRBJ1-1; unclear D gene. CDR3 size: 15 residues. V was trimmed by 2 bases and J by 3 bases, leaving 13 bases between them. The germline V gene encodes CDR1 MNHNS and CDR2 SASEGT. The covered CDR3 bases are TGTGCCAGCAGTGAAACTGGATTCGGGGACACTGAA. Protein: CASSETGFGDTE. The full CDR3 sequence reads CASSETGFGDTEAFF.

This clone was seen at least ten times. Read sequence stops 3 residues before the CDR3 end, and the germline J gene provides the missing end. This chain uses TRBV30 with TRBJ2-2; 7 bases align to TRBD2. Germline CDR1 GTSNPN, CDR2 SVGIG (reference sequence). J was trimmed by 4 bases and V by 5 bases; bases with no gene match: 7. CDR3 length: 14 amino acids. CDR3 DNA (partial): TGTGCCTGGGCTGGGCTAGCGGCCACCGGGGAG. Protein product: CAWAGLAATGE. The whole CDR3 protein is CAWAGLAATGELFF.

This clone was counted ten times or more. CDR3 DNA, as far as it was read: TGTGCCCGCTCCCGGGACAGAAACACAGATACG. It encodes CARSRDRNTDT. In full, the CDR3 is CARSRDRNTDTQYF. This chain joins TRBV2 and TRBJ2-3, with 7 nucleotides matching TRBD1. The read ends 3 residues early relative to the CDR3; the germline J gene fills the gap. From germline, CDR1 is SNHLY and CDR2 FYNNEI. With V trimmed by 11 bases and J by 2 bases, 10 bases remained unmatched. The CDR3 is 14 residues long.

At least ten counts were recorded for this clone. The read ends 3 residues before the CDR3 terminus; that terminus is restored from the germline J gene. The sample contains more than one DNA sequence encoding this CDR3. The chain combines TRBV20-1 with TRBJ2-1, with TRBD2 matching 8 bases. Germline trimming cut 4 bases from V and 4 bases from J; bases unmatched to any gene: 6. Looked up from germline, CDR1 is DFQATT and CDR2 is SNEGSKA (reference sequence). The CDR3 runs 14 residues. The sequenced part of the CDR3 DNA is TGCAGTGCTACGGGGGGGGCGGATTACAATGAG. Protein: CSATGGADYNE. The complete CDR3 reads CSATGGADYNEQFF.

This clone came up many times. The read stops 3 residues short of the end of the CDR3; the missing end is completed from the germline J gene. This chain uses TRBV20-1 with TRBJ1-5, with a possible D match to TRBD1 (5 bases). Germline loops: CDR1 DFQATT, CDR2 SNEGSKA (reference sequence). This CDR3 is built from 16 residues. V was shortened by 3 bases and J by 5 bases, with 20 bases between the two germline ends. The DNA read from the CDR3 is TGCAGTGCTAGGGTCCAACGTGGGGCTAGGGATCAGCCC. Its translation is CSARVQRGARDQP. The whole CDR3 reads CSARVQRGARDQPQHF.

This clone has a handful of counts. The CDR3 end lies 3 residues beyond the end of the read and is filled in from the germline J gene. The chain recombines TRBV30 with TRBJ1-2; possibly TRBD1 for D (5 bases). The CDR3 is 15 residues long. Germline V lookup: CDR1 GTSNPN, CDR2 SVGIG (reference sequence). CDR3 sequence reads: CAWSGKGTSLNDYTF. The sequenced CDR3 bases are TGTGCCTGGAGTGGAAAGGGGACTAGTCTAAATGAC.

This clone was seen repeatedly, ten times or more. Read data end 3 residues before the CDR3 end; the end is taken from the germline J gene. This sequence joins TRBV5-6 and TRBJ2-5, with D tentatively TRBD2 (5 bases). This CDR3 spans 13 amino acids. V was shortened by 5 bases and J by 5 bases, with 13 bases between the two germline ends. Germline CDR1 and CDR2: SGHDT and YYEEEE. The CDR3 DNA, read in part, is TGTGCCAGCAGTCCCAGAGGGTTCGAGACC. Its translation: CASSPRGFET. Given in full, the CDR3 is CASSPRGFETQYF. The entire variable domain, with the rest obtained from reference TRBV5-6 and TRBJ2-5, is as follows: DAGVTQSPTHLIKTRGQQVTLRCSPKSGHDTVSWYQQALGQGPQFIFQYYEEEERQRGNFPDRFSGHQFPNYSSELNVNALLLGDSALYLCASSPRGFETQYFGPGTRLLVL.

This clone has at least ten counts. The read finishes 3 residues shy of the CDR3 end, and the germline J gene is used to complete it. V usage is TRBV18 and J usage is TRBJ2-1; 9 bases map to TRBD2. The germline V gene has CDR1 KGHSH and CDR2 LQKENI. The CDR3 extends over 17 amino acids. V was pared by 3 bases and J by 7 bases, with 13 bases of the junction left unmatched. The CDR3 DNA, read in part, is TGTGCCAGCTCACCCCGGGTCTTGCGGGAGGGATGGAATGAG. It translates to CASSPRVLREGWNE. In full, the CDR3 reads CASSPRVLREGWNEQFF.

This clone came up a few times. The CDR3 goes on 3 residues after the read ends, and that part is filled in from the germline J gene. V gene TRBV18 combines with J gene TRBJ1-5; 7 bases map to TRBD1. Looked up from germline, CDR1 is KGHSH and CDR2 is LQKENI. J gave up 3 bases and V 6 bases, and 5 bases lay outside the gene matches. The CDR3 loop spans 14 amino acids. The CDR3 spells CASSPTGTNQPQHF. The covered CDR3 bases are TGTGCCAGCTCCCCGACAGGGACCAATCAGCCC.

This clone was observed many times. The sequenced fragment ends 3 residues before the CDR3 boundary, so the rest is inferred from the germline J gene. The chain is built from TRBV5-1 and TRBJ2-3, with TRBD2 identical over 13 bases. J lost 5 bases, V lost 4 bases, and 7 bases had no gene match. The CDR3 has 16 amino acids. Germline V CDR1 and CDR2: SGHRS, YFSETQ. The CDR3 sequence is CASSELAGGLKDTQYF. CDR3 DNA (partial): TGCGCCAGCAGCGAACTAGCGGGGGGGCTCAAAGATACG.

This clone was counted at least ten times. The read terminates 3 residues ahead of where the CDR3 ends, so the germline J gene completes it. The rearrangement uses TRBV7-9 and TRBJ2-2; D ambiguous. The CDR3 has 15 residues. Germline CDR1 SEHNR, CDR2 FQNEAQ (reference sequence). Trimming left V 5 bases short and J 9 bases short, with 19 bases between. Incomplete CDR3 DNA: TGTGCCAGCAGCCTAGGGTTGCCGCGTTCACGGGAG. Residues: CASSLGLPRSRE. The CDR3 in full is CASSLGLPRSRELFF.

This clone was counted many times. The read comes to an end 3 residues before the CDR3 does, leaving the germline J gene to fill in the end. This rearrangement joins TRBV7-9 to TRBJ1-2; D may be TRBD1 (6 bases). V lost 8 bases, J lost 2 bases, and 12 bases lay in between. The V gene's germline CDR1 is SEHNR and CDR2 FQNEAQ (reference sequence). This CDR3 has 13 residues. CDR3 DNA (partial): TGTGCCAGCGCTTACAGGGCGAACTATGGC. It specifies CASAYRANYG. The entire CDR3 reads CASAYRANYGYTF.

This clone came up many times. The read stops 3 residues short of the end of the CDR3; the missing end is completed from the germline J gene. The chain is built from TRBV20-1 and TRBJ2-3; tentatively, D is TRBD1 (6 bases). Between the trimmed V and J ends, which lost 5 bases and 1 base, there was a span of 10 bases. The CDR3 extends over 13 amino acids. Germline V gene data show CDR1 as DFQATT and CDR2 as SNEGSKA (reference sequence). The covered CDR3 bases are TGCAGTGCTCCGGGACACGGCACAGATACG. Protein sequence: CSAPGHGTDT. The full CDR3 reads CSAPGHGTDTQYF.

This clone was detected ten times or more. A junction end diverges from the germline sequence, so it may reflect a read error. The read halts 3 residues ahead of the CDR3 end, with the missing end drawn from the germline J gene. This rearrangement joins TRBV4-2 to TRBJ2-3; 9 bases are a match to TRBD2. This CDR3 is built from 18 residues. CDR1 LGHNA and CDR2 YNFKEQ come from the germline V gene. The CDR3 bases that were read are TGCGCCAGCAGCCAAGACTGGGGGGTAGCGGGGGTCACAGATACG. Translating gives CASSQDWGVAGVTDT. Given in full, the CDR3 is CASSQDWGVAGVTDTQYF.

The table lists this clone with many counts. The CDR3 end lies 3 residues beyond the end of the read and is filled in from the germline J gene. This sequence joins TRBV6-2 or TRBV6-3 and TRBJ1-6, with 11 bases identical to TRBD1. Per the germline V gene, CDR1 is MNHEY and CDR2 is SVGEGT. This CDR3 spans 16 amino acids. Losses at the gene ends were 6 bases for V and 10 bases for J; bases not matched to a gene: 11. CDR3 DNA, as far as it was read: TGTGCCAGCAGAAGTATCCGGGACAGGGGGAGCTCACCC. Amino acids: CASRSIRDRGSSP. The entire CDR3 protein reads CASRSIRDRGSSPLHF.

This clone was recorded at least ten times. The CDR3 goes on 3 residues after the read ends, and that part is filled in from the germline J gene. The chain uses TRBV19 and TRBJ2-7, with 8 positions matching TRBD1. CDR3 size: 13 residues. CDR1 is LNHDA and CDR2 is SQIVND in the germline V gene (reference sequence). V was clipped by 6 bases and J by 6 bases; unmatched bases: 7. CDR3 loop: CASRPSGGGEQYF. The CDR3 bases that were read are TGTGCCAGTAGGCCCTCAGGGGGCGGCGAG.

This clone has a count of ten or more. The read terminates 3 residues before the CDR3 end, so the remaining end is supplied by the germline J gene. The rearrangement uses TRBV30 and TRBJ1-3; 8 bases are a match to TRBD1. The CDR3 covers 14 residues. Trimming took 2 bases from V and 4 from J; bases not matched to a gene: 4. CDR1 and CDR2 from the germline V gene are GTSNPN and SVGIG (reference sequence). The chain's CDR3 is CAWSRQGAGNTIYF. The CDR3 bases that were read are TGTGCCTGGAGTAGGCAGGGGGCCGGAAACACC.

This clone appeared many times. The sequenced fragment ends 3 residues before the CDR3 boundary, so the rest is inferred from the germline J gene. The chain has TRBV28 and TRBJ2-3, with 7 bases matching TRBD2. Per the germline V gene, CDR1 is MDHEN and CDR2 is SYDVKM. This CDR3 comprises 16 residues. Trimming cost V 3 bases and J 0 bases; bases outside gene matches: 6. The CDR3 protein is CASSFLSGASTDTQYF. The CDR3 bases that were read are TGTGCCAGCAGTTTCCTAAGCGGGGCGAGCACAGATACG.

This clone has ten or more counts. CDR3 sequence reads: CASSSGSSGANVLTF. The DNA read from the CDR3 is TGTGCCAGCAGCTCGGGGAGCTCTGGGGCCAACGTC. The chain combines TRBV5-4 with TRBJ2-6, with D maybe TRBD2 (5 bases). The read terminates 3 residues ahead of where the CDR3 ends, so the germline J gene completes it. The CDR3 has 15 amino acids. Germline lookup yields CDR1 SGHNT and CDR2 YYREEE (reference sequence). The V gene lost 3 bases and the J gene lost 0 bases, with 7 bases spanning the gap.

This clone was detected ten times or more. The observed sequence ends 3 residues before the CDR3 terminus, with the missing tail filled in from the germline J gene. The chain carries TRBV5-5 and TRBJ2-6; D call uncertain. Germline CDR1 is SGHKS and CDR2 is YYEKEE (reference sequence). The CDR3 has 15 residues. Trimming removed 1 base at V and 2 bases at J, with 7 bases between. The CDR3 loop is CASSLISTGANVLTF. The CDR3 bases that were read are TGTGCCAGCAGCTTGATCAGTACTGGGGCCAACGTC.

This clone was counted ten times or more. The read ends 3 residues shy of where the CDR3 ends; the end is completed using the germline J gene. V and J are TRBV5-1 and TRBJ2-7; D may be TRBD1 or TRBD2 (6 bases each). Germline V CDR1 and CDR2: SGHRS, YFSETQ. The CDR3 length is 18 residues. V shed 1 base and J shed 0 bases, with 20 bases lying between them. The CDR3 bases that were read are TGCGCCAGCAGCTTGTTTCTTCAAGGAGGGGGAATCTCCTACGAG. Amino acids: CASSLFLQGGGISYE. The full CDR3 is CASSLFLQGGGISYEQYF.

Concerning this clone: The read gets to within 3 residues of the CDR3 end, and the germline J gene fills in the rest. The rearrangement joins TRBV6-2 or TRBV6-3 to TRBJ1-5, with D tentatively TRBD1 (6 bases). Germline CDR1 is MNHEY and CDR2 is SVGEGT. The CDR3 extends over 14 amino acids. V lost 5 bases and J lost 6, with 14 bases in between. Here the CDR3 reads CASSEWGGSQPQHF. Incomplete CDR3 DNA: TGTGCCAGCAGTGAGTGGGGGGGCTCTCAGCCC.

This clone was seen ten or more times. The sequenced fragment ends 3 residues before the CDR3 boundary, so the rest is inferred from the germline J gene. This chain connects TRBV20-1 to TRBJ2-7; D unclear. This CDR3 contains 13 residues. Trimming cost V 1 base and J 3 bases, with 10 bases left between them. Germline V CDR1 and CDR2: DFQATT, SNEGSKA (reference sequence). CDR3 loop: CSARGRVDYEQYF. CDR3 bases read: TGCAGTGCTAGAGGTAGGGTAGACTACGAG.

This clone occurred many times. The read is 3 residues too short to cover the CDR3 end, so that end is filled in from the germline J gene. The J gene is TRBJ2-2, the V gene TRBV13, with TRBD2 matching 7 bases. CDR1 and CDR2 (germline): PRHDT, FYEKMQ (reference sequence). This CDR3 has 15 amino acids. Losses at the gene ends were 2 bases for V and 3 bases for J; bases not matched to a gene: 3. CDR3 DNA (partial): TGTGCCAGCAGCTTAAAGCGGGAAGACACCGGGGAG. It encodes CASSLKREDTGE. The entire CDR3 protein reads CASSLKREDTGELFF.

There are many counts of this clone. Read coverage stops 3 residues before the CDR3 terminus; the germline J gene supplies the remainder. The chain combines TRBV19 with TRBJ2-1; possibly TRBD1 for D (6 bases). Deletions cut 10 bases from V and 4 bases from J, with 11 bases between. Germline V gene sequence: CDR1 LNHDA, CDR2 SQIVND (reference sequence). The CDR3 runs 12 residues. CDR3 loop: CATGQGYNEQFF. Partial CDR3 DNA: TGTGCCACGGGACAAGGTTACAATGAG.